In this sample, the clone carrying this T cell receptor beta chain turned up a few times. This record comes from a study of human T cells and chemical hapten exposure. Background on the study: The study traced per-sample TCR yield variation mainly to small differences in pooled library volumes.

This sample's time point: patch test 3, about 24 weeks after DPC sensitization. Treatment defined: therapeutic diphenylcyclopropenone sensitization with weekly scalp DPC. This CDR3 has 13 residues. Between the trimmed V and J ends, which lost 10 bases and 2 bases, there was a span of 12 bases. The library tagged individual cDNA molecules with unique molecular identifiers. One entry per CDR3 protein results from TCRdb running MiXCR on the RACE reads. The sample comprises some 96,000 distinct CDR3 sequences, roughly a quarter of which are singletons, and 9% to 12% rests with the top ten. The TCR comes from a man aged 40-55 years with alopecia areata. Some clones in this sample may be carry-over from other donors' samples. This chain uses TRBV12-3 or TRBV12-4 with TRBJ1-3; possibly TRBD1 for D (6 bases). The source material was whole blood, sampled in connection with sensitization to the hapten diphenylcyclopropenone (DPC). CDR3 protein: CATDRTTGNTIYF. Here the CDR3 DNA reads TGTGCCACCGACAGGACTACTGGAAACACCATATATTTT.